This T cell receptor beta chain was obtained from a study of T-cell reconstitution after alpha-beta-depleted transplantation in children (dated by TCRdb to 2016 to 2017). Study-wide context: Using TCR repertoire profiling, the study quantitatively followed how T-cell immune reconstitution unfolded in children after TCRalphabeta/CD19-depleted allogeneic hematopoietic cell transplantation. Study-wide conclusions, independent of this receptor: Hyperexpanded clone frequencies declined over subsequent months; after one year, T-cell counts and TCRbeta diversity were mostly attributed to newly produced T cells. About two months after transplant, the apparently early recovery of alphabetaT-cell counts reportedly depended on just several hundred clones that had expanded rapidly and came from non-depleted graft cells. In some patients, the high TCRbeta diversity seen at day 60 was put down to recipient T cells and intrathymic progenitors that had survived conditioning.

CDR1 and CDR2 are read off the germline V gene as KGHSH and LQKENI. The CDR3 sequence holds 16 residues, the cysteine and phenylalanine included. Only the CDR3 DNA stays, 48 bases, in frame from base 1. Trimming costs V 2 bases and J 1 base, and their ends lie 14 bases apart. This sample's treatment or condition label indicates: allogeneic hematopoietic cell transplantation with graft depleted of TCRalphabeta T cells and CD19 B cells. The children who served as transplant recipients had been given grafts of TCRalphabeta/CD19-depleted allogeneic hematopoietic cells. Comment on this clonotype: Its antigen is still unknown. No qualities accompany the bases; no much larger clone lies one base away.

Libraries were constructed by PCR. The data were produced on an Illumina HiSeq 2500. Molecular barcoding was employed in the preparation of TCR libraries, with unique molecular identifiers being used to normalize TCRbeta repertoire quantification. TCRdb itself trimmed the public reads at Q25 with fastp, ran MiXCR and retained productive beta chains. One record per CDR3 amino acid sequence lists the most common genes and DNA. Here the sample has 330,000 or so distinct CDR3 sequences; 6% to 10% occur a single time. The ten largest make up over 7.5% of the sample. The chain was built from TRBV18 and TRBJ1-2; the D gene remains uncertain. Here the sequenced sample was peripheral blood, taken 360 days after TCRalphabeta/CD19-depleted stem cell transplant. This sequence was found in a female patient under 10 years old who had a stem cell transplant for Fanconi anemia, so the T cells may come from the graft donor. Here the CDR3 is given as CASSPGPRLLNYGYTF. The nucleotides are TGTGCCAGCTCACCAGGCCCCAGACTTCTTAACTATGGCTACACCTTC. The entire variable domain, with the stretches around the CDR3 drawn from the reference TRBV18 and TRBJ1-2 proteins, is NAGVMQNPRHLVRRRGQEARLRCSPMKGHSHVYWYRQLPEEGLKFMVYLQKENIIDESGMPKERFSAEFPKEGPSILRIQQVVRGDSAAYFCASSPGPRLLNYGYTFGSGTRLTVV.